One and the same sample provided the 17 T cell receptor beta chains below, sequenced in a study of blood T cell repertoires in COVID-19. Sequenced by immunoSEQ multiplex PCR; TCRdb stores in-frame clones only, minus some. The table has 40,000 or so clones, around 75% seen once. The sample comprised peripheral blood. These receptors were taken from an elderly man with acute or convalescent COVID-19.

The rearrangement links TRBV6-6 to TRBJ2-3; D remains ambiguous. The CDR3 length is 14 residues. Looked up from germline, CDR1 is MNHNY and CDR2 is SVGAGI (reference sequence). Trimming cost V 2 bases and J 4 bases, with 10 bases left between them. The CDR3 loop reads CASSYGQSSDTQYF. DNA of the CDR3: TGTGCCAGCAGTTACGGGCAGTCTTCAGATACGCAGTATTTT.

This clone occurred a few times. CDR3: CASCPLPSGINEQFF. In DNA, the CDR3 is TGTGCCAGCTGCCCCCTACCTAGCGGGATCAATGAGCAGTTCTTC. V is TRBV2 and J is TRBJ2-1; 9 positions match TRBD2. CDR3 length equals 15 residues. With 8 bases clipped from V and 6 bases from J, the junction kept 11 bases outside the gene matches. In germline, CDR1 is SNHLY, CDR2 FYNNEI.

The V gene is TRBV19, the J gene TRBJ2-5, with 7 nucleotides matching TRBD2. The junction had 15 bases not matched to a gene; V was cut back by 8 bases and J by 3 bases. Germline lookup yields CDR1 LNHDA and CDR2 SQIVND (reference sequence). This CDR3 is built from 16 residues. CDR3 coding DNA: TGTGCCAGTTCTAGCCACCTCATGGGGGGGAAAGAGACCCAGTACTTC. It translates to CASSSHLMGGKETQYF.

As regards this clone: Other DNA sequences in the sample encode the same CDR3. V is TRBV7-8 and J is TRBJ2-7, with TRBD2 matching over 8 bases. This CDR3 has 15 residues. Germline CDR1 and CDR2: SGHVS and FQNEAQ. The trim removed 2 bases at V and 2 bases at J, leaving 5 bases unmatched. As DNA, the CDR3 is TGTGCCAGCAGCTTACGGGAGGGGAGGACCTACGAGCAGTACTTC. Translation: CASSLREGRTYEQYF.

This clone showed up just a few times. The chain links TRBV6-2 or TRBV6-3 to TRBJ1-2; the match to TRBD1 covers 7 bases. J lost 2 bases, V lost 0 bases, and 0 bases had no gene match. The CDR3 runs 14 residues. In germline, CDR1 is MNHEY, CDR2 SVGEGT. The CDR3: CASSYSTGNYGYTF. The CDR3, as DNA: TGTGCCAGCAGTTACTCGACAGGGAACTATGGCTACACCTTC.

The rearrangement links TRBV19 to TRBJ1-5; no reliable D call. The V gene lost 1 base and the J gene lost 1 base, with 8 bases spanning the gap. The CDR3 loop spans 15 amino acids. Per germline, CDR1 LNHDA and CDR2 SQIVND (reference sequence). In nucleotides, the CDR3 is TGTGCCAGTAGTATAGGGCTGTTGAGCAATCAGCCCCAGCATTTT. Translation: CASSIGLLSNQPQHF.

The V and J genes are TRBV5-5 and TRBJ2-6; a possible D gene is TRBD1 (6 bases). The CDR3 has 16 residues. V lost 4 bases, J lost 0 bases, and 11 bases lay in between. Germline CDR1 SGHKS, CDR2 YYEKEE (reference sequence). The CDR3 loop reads CASSADRPSGANVLTF. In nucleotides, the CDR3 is TGTGCCAGCAGCGCCGACAGGCCCTCTGGGGCCAACGTCCTGACTTTC.

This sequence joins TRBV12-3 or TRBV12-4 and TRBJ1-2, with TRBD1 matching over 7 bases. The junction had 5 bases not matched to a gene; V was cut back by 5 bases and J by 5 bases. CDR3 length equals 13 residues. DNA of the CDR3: TGTGCCAGCAGTCCTGACAGGGATTATGGCTACACCTTC. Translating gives CASSPDRDYGYTF.

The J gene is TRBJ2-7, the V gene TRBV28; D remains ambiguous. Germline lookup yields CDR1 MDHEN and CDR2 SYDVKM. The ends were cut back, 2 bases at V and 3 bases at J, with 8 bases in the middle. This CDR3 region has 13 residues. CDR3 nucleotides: TGTGCCAGCAGTTTAGCCGGTGTCTACGAGCAGTACTTC. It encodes CASSLAGVYEQYF. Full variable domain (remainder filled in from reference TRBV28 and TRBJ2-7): DVKVTQSSRYLVKRTGEKVFLECVQDMDHENMFWYRQDPGLGLRLIYFSYDVKMKEKGDIPEGYSVSREKKERFSLILESASTNQTSMYLCASSLAGVYEQYFGPGTRLTVT.

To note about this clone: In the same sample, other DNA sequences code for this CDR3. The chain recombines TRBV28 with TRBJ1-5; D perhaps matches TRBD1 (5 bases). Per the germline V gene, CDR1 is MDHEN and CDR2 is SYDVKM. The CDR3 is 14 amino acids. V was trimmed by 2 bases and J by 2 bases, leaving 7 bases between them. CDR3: CASSLGGGNQPQHF. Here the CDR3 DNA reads TGTGCCAGCAGTTTAGGGGGGGGCAATCAGCCCCAGCATTTT.

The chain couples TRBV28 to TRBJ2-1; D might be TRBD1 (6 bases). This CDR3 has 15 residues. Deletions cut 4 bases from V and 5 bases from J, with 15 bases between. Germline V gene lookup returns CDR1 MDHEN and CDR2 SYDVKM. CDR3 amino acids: CASSSRRTANNEQFF. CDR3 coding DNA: TGTGCCAGCAGTTCGAGACGGACAGCCAACAATGAGCAGTTCTTC.

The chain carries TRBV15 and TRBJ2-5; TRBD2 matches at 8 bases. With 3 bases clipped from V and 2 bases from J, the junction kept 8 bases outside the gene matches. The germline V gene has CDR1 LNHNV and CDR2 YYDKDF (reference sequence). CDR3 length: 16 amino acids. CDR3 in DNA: TGTGCCACCAGCAGCCGGACTAGCCCCTCGCAAGAGACCCAGTACTTC. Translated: CATSSRTSPSQETQYF.

The CDR3 is CASSGGLAGVEYF. The CDR3 nucleotides are TGTGCCAGCAGCGGGGGACTAGCGGGAGTAGAGTACTTC. This rearrangement joins TRBV9 to TRBJ2-4; 14 bases line up with TRBD2. Trimming took 3 bases from V and 14 from J; bases not matched to a gene: 4. In germline, CDR1 is SGDLS, CDR2 YYNGEE. The CDR3 totals 13 residues.

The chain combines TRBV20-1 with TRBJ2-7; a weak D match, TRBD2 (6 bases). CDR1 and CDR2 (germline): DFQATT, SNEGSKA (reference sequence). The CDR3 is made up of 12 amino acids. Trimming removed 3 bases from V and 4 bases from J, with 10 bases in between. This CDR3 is CSASMGGYEQYF. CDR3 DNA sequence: TGCAGTGCTAGTATGGGGGGATACGAGCAGTACTTC.

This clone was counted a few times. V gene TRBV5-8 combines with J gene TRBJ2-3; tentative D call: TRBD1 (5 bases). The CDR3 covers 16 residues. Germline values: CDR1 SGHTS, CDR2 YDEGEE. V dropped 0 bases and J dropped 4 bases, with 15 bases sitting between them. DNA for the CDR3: TGTGCCAGCAGCTTGGGACAGACCACTCGGTCAGATACGCAGTATTTT. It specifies CASSLGQTTRSDTQYF.

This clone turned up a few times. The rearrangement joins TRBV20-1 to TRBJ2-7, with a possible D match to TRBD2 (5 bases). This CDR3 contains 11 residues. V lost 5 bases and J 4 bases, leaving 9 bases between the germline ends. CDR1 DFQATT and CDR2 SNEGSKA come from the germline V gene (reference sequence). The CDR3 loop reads CSAVRGYEQYF. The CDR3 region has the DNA TGCAGTGCTGTCCGGGGATACGAGCAGTACTTC.

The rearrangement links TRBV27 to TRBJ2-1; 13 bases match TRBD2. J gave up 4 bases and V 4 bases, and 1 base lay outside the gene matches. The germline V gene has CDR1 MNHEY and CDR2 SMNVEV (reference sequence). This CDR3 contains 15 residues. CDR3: CASSSLAGGYNEQFF. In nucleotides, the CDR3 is TGTGCCAGCAGTTCACTAGCGGGAGGGTACAATGAGCAGTTCTTC.